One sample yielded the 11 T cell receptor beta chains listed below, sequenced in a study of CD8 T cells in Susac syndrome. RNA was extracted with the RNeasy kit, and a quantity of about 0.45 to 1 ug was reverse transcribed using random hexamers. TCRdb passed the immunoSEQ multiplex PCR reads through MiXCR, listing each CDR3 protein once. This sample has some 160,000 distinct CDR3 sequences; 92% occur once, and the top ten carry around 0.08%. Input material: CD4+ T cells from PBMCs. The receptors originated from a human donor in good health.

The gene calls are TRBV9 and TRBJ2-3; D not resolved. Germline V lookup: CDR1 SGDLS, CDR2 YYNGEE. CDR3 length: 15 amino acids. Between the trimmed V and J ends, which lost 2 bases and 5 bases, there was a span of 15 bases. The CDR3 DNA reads TGTGCCAGCAGCGTCGAACTACCCCCGGGAGATACGCAGTATTTT. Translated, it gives CASSVELPPGDTQYF.

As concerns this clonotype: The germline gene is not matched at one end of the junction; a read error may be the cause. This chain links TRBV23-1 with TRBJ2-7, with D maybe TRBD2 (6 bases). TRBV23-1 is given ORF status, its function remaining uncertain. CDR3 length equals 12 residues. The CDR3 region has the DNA TGCGCCAGCAGTCAATCCTGGGACTTCAAGGACTTC. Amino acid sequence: CASSQSWDFKDF.

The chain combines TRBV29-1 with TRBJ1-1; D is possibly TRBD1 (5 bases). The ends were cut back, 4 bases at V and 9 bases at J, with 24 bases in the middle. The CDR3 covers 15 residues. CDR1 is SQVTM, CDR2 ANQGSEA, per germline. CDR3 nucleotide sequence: TGCAGCGTTGCGCTTAGGGGCAGGACAACTACCAAAGCTTTCTTT. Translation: CSVALRGRTTTKAFF.

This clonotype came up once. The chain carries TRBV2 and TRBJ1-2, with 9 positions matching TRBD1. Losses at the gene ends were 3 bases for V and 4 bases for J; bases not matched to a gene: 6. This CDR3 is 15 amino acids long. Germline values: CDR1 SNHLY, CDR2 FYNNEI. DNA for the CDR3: TGTGCCAGCAGTGAGGAACAGGGGGCATTCTATGGCTACACCTTC. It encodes CASSEEQGAFYGYTF.

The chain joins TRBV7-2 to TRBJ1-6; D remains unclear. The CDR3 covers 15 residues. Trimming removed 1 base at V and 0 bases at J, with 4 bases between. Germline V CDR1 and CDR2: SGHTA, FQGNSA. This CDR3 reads CASSLDGSYNSPLHF. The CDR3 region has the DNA TGTGCCAGCAGCTTAGACGGCTCCTATAATTCACCCCTCCACTTT.

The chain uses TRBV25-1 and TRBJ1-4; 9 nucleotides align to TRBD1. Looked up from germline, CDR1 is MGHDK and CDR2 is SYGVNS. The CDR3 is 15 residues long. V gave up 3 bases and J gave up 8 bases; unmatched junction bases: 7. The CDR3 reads CASSERTGVVEKLFF. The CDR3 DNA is TGTGCCAGCAGTGAGAGGACAGGGGTTGTCGAAAAACTGTTTTTT. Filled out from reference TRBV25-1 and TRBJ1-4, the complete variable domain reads EADIYQTPRYLVIGTGKKITLECSQTMGHDKMYWYQQDPGMELHLIHYSYGVNSTEKGDLSSESTVSRIRTEHFPLTLESARPSHTSQYLCASSERTGVVEKLFFGSGTQLSVL.

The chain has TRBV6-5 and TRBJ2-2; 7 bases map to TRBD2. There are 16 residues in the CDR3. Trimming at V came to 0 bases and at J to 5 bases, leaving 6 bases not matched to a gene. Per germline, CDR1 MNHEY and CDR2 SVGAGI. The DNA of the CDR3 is TGTGCCAGCAGTTACTCGGGGGGGATGCTTACCGGGGAGCTGTTTTTT. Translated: CASSYSGGMLTGELFF.

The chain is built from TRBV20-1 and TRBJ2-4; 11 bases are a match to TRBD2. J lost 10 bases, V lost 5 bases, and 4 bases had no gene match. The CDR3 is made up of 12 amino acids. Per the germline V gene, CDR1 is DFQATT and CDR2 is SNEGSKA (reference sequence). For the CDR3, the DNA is TGCAGTGCTGCTAGCGGGAGGTGGATTCAGTACTTC. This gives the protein CSAASGRWIQYF.

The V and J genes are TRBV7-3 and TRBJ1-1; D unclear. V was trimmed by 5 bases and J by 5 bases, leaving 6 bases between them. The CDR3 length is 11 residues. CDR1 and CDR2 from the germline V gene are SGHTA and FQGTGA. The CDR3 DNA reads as TGTGCCAGCAGCGATGGGACTGAAGCTTTCTTT. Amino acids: CASSDGTEAFF.

CDR3 in amino acids: CAIHTGTGTSEQYF. The CDR3 DNA is TGTGCCATCCACACCGGGACAGGGACGAGCGAGCAGTACTTC. The V and J genes are TRBV10-3 and TRBJ2-7; 9 bases fit TRBD1. In germline, CDR1 is ENHRY, CDR2 SYGVKD. After removal of 8 bases from V and 6 bases from J, the junction contained 11 bases not matched to a gene. This CDR3 region has 14 residues.

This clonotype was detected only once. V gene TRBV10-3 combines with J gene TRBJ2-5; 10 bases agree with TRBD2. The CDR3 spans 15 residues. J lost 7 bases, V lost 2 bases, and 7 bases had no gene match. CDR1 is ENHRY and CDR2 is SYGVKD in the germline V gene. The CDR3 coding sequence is TGTGCCATCAGTGAGCCCGAGCGGGGGGGAGGGACCCAGTACTTC. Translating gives CAISEPERGGGTQYF.